One T cell receptor beta chain is described in this entry. The antigen it binds to is not known. No qualities accompany the bases; no much larger clone lies one base away. This sample is drawn from a study of OX40 agonist ivuxolimab in advanced cancers. Background for the entire study: Ivuxolimab was an agonistic, fully human IgG2 monoclonal antibody directed against OX40 (CD134), a costimulatory receptor. Intravenous ivuxolimab was administered to patients every 2 weeks at six dose levels: 0.01, 0.1, 0.3, 1.5, 3 and 10 mg/kg. Of the approximately 54 patients in dose escalation, 19 had hepatocellular carcinoma, some 15 had melanoma, 9 had renal cell carcinoma and 9 had head and neck cancer. In the dose-escalation cohort, 75% to 90% of patients were male, and the mean age was 60 years with a range of roughly 20 to 85. Patients were allowed to have had prior anti-PD-1, anti-PD-L1 or anti-CTLA-4 therapy, and approximately 41% of the dose-escalation patients had previously received checkpoint inhibitors. Partial responses occurred in three dose-escalation patients: two with cutaneous melanoma and one with hepatocellular carcinoma. Peripheral TCRbeta sequencing aimed to test whether ivuxolimab altered TCR sequence diversity and caused clonal T-cell expansion. The paper describes the monotherapy dose-escalation part (N ≈ 52 patients) of the phase I trial of ivuxolimab.

Patients with a history of autoimmune disease or receiving systemic immunosuppression were excluded from the trial. Peripheral blood for TCR sequencing was collected from all dose cohorts at baseline, on cycle 4 day 1, and on cycle 7 day 1. Samples came from an open-label, multicenter, first-in-human phase I dose-escalation trial of ivuxolimab. Adults with locally advanced or metastatic melanoma, renal cell, hepatocellular, or head and neck squamous cell carcinoma were enrolled in the trial. Before TCR sequencing, CD4+ T cells and CD8+ T cells were sorted from peripheral blood as separate populations. To sequence the TCRbeta CDR3 region, genomic DNA was isolated from the sorted cells. The immunoSEQ Assay was used to sequence the TCRbeta CDR3 regions. This is the immuneACCESS table as TCRdb keeps it, with only in-frame sequences that have V and J called. A part of the clones is gone; compared with another copy, unresolved V genes explain less than half, and the rest is unexplained. The sample yields about 97,000 clones; 86% were counted once. Of the sample, around 5.2% falls within the top ten clones.

On the study overall, not on this receptor specifically: Low levels of normalized T-cell clonal expansion were also seen in some nonresponding patients. Clonal expansion of both CD4+ and CD8+ blood T cells was observed from baseline to week 6 at doses 0.1 to 3.0 mg/kg. Which antigens the clonally expanded peripheral T cells were specific for was not determined. On average, CD8+ T cells showed more expanded clones than CD4+ T cells after ivuxolimab. Partial responders in the 0.1-3.0 mg/kg groups had among the lowest normalized peripheral clonal expansion, especially among CD8+ T cells.

CDR1 SNHLY and CDR2 FYNNEI were looked up in the germline V gene. The CDR3 has 15 amino acids, counting the end cysteine and phenylalanine. Only the CDR3 DNA is retained, 45 bases long and in frame from the first base. Trimmed from V: 6 bases; trimmed from J: 3 bases; junction bases lacking a gene match: 8. This receptor chain uses TRBV2 and TRBJ1-5, with 7 bases matching TRBD1. The specimen comprised CD4+ or CD8+ T cells sorted from blood, sampled in a trial of the OX40 agonist ivuxolimab. The receptor was derived from an adult with an advanced solid tumor such as melanoma, head and neck, liver or kidney cancer. The nucleotide sequence is given as TGTGCCAGCAGCCGTAGACAGGGATCCAATCAGCCCCAGCATTTT. Its protein is CASSRRQGSNQPQHF.